This note documents a single T cell receptor beta chain sequence. Its target is not known. Depths of 1 in 200,000 to 1 in 1 million T cells were the sequencing target. The table came from immunoSEQ multiplex PCR; TCRdb's copy has only in-frame clones and leaves some out. The sample lists 75,000 to 80,000 clones; approximately 87% were seen once. The data are from a study of cytotoxic CD8 clonotypes in ibrutinib-treated CLL. Across the whole study: Responses: some 25 partial, 2 complete; after median roughly 63 months, 14 stayed remitted, some 12 progressed. Study outcomes and limitations: Patients had baseline clonality above age-matched healthy donors, and this clonality moved with circulating CD8+ T-cell counts. The clonality went up when patients responded to ibrutinib and dropped back toward baseline at progression.

The CDR3 is made up of 15 amino acids. CDR1 SGHTA and CDR2 FQGNSA come from the germline V gene. V was trimmed by 5 bases and J by 3 bases, leaving 14 bases between them. The rearrangement joins TRBV7-2 to TRBJ1-5, with D possibly matching TRBD1 (5 bases). Sequences were derived from PBMCs, sampled after 24 months of ibrutinib treatment. The clonotype originates from a human donor with chronic lymphocytic leukemia. For the CDR3, the DNA is TGTGCCAGCAGCCGGGACGTCAATCCCAATCAGCCCCAGCATTTT. Translating gives CASSRDVNPNQPQHF.